The present T cell receptor (beta chain) was sequenced within a study of HIV-infected patients and healthy controls (dated by TCRdb to the mid-2010s). Turning to the overall study: After three months of therapy, CD4 counts in about 85% of the 16 patients increased to a modest but significant degree while remaining below normal ranges. Viral load became undetectable in about 65% of the 16 patients by the second bleed and in all patients after a further year of therapy. No consistent shift in CD8 counts was seen during early therapy, whereas a slight rise was seen in the CD4:CD8 ratio. Relative to controls, total CDR3 counts per chain did not differ significantly, and patients lacked overall T-cell lymphocytopenia. Whether deep TCR repertoire sequencing of small blood samples from HIV patients could capture immune perturbation and reconstitution was tested in the study. Findings and caveats that apply to the study as a whole: Slight age and sex profile differences between the study cohorts did not explain the observed diversity differences. Comparisons were complicated by unequal numbers of distinct sequences between patients and controls, and rare events from HIV-infected data were overweighted by size-matching. Significantly different mean usage between HIV-infected patients and controls was observed for eight alpha and eight beta V genes. MAIT cell alpha-chain CDR3s were present at high frequency in healthy controls but severely depleted in HIV+ repertoires. Both the Jaccard index and the count of highly shared sequences showed that healthy controls shared more CDR3s between individuals than HIV+ patients did. HIV-infected repertoires showed significantly elevated mean Gini indices relative to controls, which possibly reflects oligoclonality. In size-matched repertoire data, the apparent post-therapy recovery of the Gini index in HIV-infected patients was not replicated. During therapy, a significant decrease in frequency was seen for HIV-associated CDR3s, whereas no significant change was found for CMV-associated CDR3s, although most of them became more frequent. Using whole blood restricted sequencing depth and prevented separating the dynamics of distinct T-cell subpopulations. Processing was restricted to sixteen HIV-infected individuals, which the authors judged to be a major constraint on the generalizability of the findings. Healthy control repertoires showed roughly threefold more distinct CDR3s and higher Shannon diversity than untreated HIV+ repertoires. HLA typing of donors was not performed in the study. In the samples, alpha-beta chain pairing was left undetermined.

400 to 550 ng RNA was reverse transcribed with SuperScript III using primers against the alpha and beta constant regions. Separate alpha and beta chain libraries were made by chain-specific third strand synthesis with multiplexing indices. The protocol used a single primer pair to amplify all rearrangements within a chain, which avoided primer bias, and attached molecular barcodes to each cDNA molecule. Purified cDNA was joined by T4 RNA Ligase 1 to a 5' RACE adapter carrying a random hexamer and the SP2 sequencing primer site. Second strand synthesis was performed with Phusion polymerase and primed from the SP2 site, and slow temperature ramps were applied to favor optimal annealing. Each molecule's 12-nucleotide barcode consisted of two random hexamer sequences, both added before amplification and joined together. A brief initial PCR introduced P5 and P7 adapter elements together with a second index, and a roughly 23-cycle amplification PCR using P5s and P7 primers was subsequently performed. Libraries received around 29 PCR cycles in total, were quantified on a Qubit, sized on a Bioanalyzer, and diluted to about 3.9 nM. Normalized libraries were sequenced on an Illumina MiSeq with 2 x 250 paired-end kits. MinElute columns were the means by which the reverse transcription reactions were cleaned up, and the reactions were eluted into around 9.9 ul Tris-Cl. A 1:1 ratio of AMPure XP beads was used to clean the adapter ligations after they had run for about 23 hours at 16 degrees C. Per the original workflow: Demultiplexed FASTQ files were processed with a modified Decombinator that output V, J, insert and barcode information. Sequences that shared a barcode but differed from the dominant sequence were discarded as errors, and original cDNA molecules were estimated by counting barcodes clustered at Levenshtein distance 3. The R packages ineq, vegan, igraph and RCytoscape were used for downstream analyses, with IMGT nomenclature and CDR3 definitions applied. To avoid skew from clonal expansion, each TCR was counted once, and V gene usage was computed over distinct sequences. Within a donor, similarity networks joined unique CDR3 amino acid sequences in every case where two of them were separated by a single Levenshtein edit. Published HIV-specific CDR3s (about 90 alpha, roughly 700 beta) and CMV-specific CDR3s (around 12 alpha, around 240 beta) were compiled and searched for in the repertoires. Random subsampling to size-matched repertoires showed patients' decreased diversity was not caused by their lower sequence numbers. In TCRdb, the public reads were trimmed at Q25 with fastp and aligned with MiXCR, with productive beta chains retained. CDR3 protein duplicates are merged, each entry listing the most common genes and DNA. The V and J calls shown here were made by TCRdb, not taken from the authors' results. The sample table records fewer than 9,500 distinct CDR3 sequences; roughly 10% of these occur just once. The biggest ten clones account for approximately 17% of the sample.

The germline V gene gives CDR1 as MDHEN and CDR2 as SYDVKM. The CDR3 sequence holds 15 residues, the cysteine and phenylalanine included. Of all the DNA, just the CDR3 is kept, 45 bases in frame from base 1. Between the V and J ends, shortened by 6 bases and 2 bases respectively, the junction contains 17 bases. Whole blood was used without cell fractionation, so the repertoire reflected all unsorted peripheral T cells. For RNA extraction, an approximately 2.3 ml sample of peripheral blood was drawn into Tempus tubes. The first sixteen eligible patients were processed from the enrolled HIV-infected adults, who had not yet received antiretroviral therapy and were about to begin treatment. Enrollment excluded patients who had febrile or AIDS-related illness, tumors, hepatitis B or C coinfection, immunomodulatory therapy, recent vaccination or treatment interruptions. Residual genomic DNA was removed with the TURBO-DNase kit and globin mRNA was depleted with GLOBINclear. The study collected pretreatment blood from HIV-infected patients just before antiretroviral therapy was started.

This clonotype is termed medium-sized (0.01 to 0.1%). Its antigen has not been determined. Base quality data are lacking; no much larger clone is found one base away. Source: blood, taken before antiretroviral therapy. The chain was built from TRBV28 and TRBJ2-7; the D gene is not confidently resolved. The clonotype was recovered from an adult with HIV infection. The CDR3 region has the sequence CASSRPHVNAYEQYF. The DNA sequence is TGTGCCAGCAGCCGCCCGCACGTGAATGCCTACGAGCAGTACTTC.